These T cell receptor beta chains were read from a single sample in a study of blood T cell repertoires in COVID-19. This table comes from immunoSEQ multiplex PCR, and its TCRdb copy is limited to in-frame clones, with some not included. The sample includes about 130,000 clones, 81% seen only once; the top ten take approximately 8.7%. What was sequenced was peripheral blood. These receptors were collected from a woman aged 60-75 years with active or convalescent COVID-19. Both conserved end residues are trimmed from each CDR3. Fields, in order: J gene, V gene, CDR3 protein.

>TRBJ1-1|TRBV12-3/TRBV12-4
ASSFLTGEAF
>TRBJ1-2|TRBV5-6
ASSEGQGALRSYGYT
>TRBJ1-1|TRBV14
ASSQVGRVEAF
>TRBJ2-1|TRBV28
ASSHGKRGFYNEQF
>TRBJ1-1|TRBV28
ASNPEGGLRTEAF
>TRBJ2-1|TRBV7-6
ASSFTPGTGNEQF
>TRBJ1-5|TRBV27
ASKGANQPQH
>TRBJ1-2|TRBV5-6
ASSSRGLSTGYT
>TRBJ2-7|TRBV7-2
ASSLHGGYYEQY
>TRBJ2-1|TRBV5-4
ASSLTRQQVEQF
>TRBJ2-2|TRBV4-1
ASSQVRGGAKAGELF
>TRBJ2-7|TRBV30
AWSGTGYYEQY
>TRBJ1-3|TRBV2
ASREETGNTIY
>TRBJ1-5|TRBV19
ASSMRGNQPQH
>TRBJ1-2|TRBV5-4
ASSLVYGDYGYT
>TRBJ1-1|TRBV7-9
ASTPGQSSDYTEAF
>TRBJ1-6|TRBV27
ASSFLTGVSYNSPLH
>TRBJ1-2|TRBV6-6
ASSLSGQGDGYT
>TRBJ2-5|TRBV6-6
ASTHRSSVETQY
>TRBJ1-2|TRBV6-6
ASTSEARGYT
>TRBJ1-2|TRBV28
ASSLLGLGQGLYGYT
>TRBJ1-1|TRBV29-1
SVVQTGGGTAF
>TRBJ2-5|TRBV19
ASSIGGGYETQY
>TRBJ1-5|TRBV6-5
ASRNRAGNQPQH
>TRBJ1-1|TRBV28
ASGSASAEAF
>TRBJ2-4|TRBV6-4
ASSDSGAPSGGDIQY
>TRBJ1-5|TRBV7-2
ASSLGSGINQPQH
>TRBJ1-5|TRBV6-5
ASSYSGQWEPQH
>TRBJ2-5|TRBV5-5
ASSSGGRSGGQETQY
>TRBJ2-1|TRBV10-3
AISESRASGDNNEQF
>TRBJ2-6|TRBV28
ASRGQASGANVLT
>TRBJ1-2|TRBV6-6
ASTQGSVGYT
>TRBJ2-2|TRBV3-1/TRBV3-2
ASSQVANTGELF
>TRBJ2-7|TRBV29-1
SVATSVEQY
>TRBJ2-3|TRBV19
ASRRMVVTDTQY
>TRBJ2-3|TRBV18
ASSGLAGGDTQY
>TRBJ2-2|TRBV19
ASNLRGPDGELF
>TRBJ1-1|TRBV27
ASSYTGDTEAF
>TRBJ2-5|TRBV7-9
ASSLTGGALETQY
>TRBJ2-1|TRBV11-3
ASRGAGGPLRNEQF
>TRBJ2-3|TRBV10-2
ASSGLQKTDTQY
>TRBJ2-1|TRBV3-1/TRBV3-2
ASSTGQGVLGEQF
>TRBJ1-2|TRBV7-2
ASSLMQVQNYGYT
>TRBJ1-5|TRBV28
ASSLRGQLNESIQPQH
>TRBJ1-1|TRBV18
ASSSGQGRSYGNTEAF